The 12 T cell receptor beta chains listed next were all sequenced from one sample in a study of T-cell reconstitution after alpha-beta-depleted transplantation in children. Preparing the TCRbeta library involved the use of unique molecular identifiers. MiXCR was run by TCRdb on the PCR reads, yielding one entry per CDR3 protein. Seen here are about 690,000 distinct CDR3 sequences, approximately 16% observed once, and the top ten hold 0.85% to 1.3%. The source material was PBMCs from the stem cell graft donor, sampled from the stem cell graft. The receptors come from a human donor who donated a stem cell graft to a child with acute myeloid leukemia.

This clonotype was counted many times. The gene calls are TRBV7-2 and TRBJ2-1, with D possibly matching TRBD2 (6 bases). The CDR3 is made up of 17 amino acids. Germline V CDR1 and CDR2: SGHTA, FQGNSA. Trimming left V 6 bases short and J 4 bases short, with 22 bases between. The CDR3 sequence is CASRAGGASALYNEQFF. The CDR3 DNA is TGTGCCAGCAGGGCCGGCGGGGCCAGCGCCCTATACAATGAGCAGTTCTTC.

This clonotype was observed many times. V gene TRBV20-1 combines with J gene TRBJ1-2; D gene uncertain. Per germline, CDR1 DFQATT and CDR2 SNEGSKA (reference sequence). Trimming stripped 5 bases from V and 4 bases from J, with 8 bases between. This CDR3 is built from 11 residues. The CDR3 loop is CSAVDSYGYTF. As DNA, the CDR3 is TGCAGTGCTGTCGACTCCTATGGCTACACCTTC.

This clonotype occurred a few times. The genes are TRBV13 and TRBJ2-1; weak D call: TRBD1 (5 bases). Germline values: CDR1 PRHDT, CDR2 FYEKMQ (reference sequence). Trimming cost V 1 base and J 6 bases, with 10 bases left between them. The CDR3 contains 14 residues. The CDR3: CASSLAGQGNEQFF. The DNA for the CDR3 is TGTGCCAGCAGCTTAGCGGGCCAGGGCAATGAGCAGTTCTTC.

This clonotype appeared a few times. The chain employs TRBV5-1 and TRBJ2-2, with 7 positions matching TRBD2. The V gene's germline CDR1 is SGHRS and CDR2 YFSETQ. The CDR3 covers 15 residues. The V and J ends lost 4 bases and 0 bases, in that order; junction bases with no gene match: 3. The CDR3 sequence is CASSTLAANTGELFF. The CDR3 region has the DNA TGCGCCAGCAGCACCCTAGCGGCGAACACCGGGGAGCTGTTTTTT.

The chain couples TRBV7-8 to TRBJ2-2, with 11 bases aligning to TRBD2. Germline V CDR1 and CDR2: SGHVS, FQNEAQ. The CDR3 runs to 19 residues. V shed 3 bases, J shed 2 bases, and the junction held 11 bases outside the gene matches. The DNA of the CDR3 is TGTGCCAGCAGCTTGCCGGGACTAGCGGCGAAGGGAAACACCGGGGAGCTGTTTTTT. It codes for CASSLPGLAAKGNTGELFF.

The chain joins TRBV4-1 to TRBJ1-6; no reliable D call. The V gene lost 0 bases and the J gene lost 13 bases, with 13 bases spanning the gap. This CDR3 is 14 amino acids long. From germline, CDR1 is MGHRA and CDR2 YSYEKL. The CDR3 loop is CASSQEQLGDPLHF. The CDR3 DNA reads TGCGCCAGCAGCCAAGAACAGTTGGGAGATCCCCTCCACTTT.

The chain joins TRBV5-6 to TRBJ2-3; no reliable D call. Germline loops: CDR1 SGHDT, CDR2 YYEEEE. V shed 3 bases and J shed 2 bases, with 13 bases lying between them. The CDR3 runs to 15 residues. In DNA, the CDR3 is TGTGCCAGCAGCTGGCCCCGAATGGACACAGATACGCAGTATTTT. Residues: CASSWPRMDTDTQYF.

This clonotype has at least ten counts. The genes are TRBV20-1 and TRBJ2-5, with 9 bases fitting TRBD1. Germline V gene lookup returns CDR1 DFQATT and CDR2 SNEGSKA (reference sequence). The CDR3 runs to 14 residues. J gave up 3 bases and V 4 bases, and 6 bases lay outside the gene matches. CDR3 nucleotides: TGCAGTGCTAATACAGGGGGCGGCGAAGAGACCCAGTACTTC. This translates into CSANTGGGEETQYF.

The chain employs TRBV6-2 or TRBV6-3 and TRBJ2-7; D gene uncertain. The germline gives CDR1 MNHEY, CDR2 SVGEGT. CDR3 length: 13 amino acids. Trimming cost V 5 bases and J 3 bases, with 11 bases left between them. The CDR3 DNA follows: TGTGCCAGCAGTCCGGCAGTAGACTACGAGCAGTACTTC. Translating gives CASSPAVDYEQYF.

The rearrangement joins TRBV4-2 to TRBJ2-7; TRBD1 aligns across 10 bases. CDR3 length: 15 residues. Germline CDR1 and CDR2: LGHNA and YNFKEQ. Germline trimming cut 4 bases from V and 0 bases from J; bases unmatched to any gene: 3. DNA for the CDR3: TGTGCCAGCAGCCCCGGACAGGGGGACTCCTACGAGCAGTACGTC. This gives the protein CASSPGQGDSYEQYV.

Of note for this clonotype: The junction does not match germline at one end; this may be a read error. This CDR3 reads CCARKSGGALNQPQHF. The CDR3 nucleotides are TGCTGTGCTAGGAAGTCCGGGGGCGCCTTAAATCAGCCCCAGCATTTT. The chain recombines TRBV20-1 with TRBJ1-5; D perhaps matches TRBD1 (6 bases). The CDR3 sequence is 16 residues long. Germline values: CDR1 DFQATT, CDR2 SNEGSKA (reference sequence).

The table lists this clonotype with many counts. The rearrangement links TRBV12-3 or TRBV12-4 to TRBJ1-5; D remains unclear. Trimming took 5 bases from V and 1 from J, leaving 0 bases between them. The CDR3 extends over 11 amino acids. This CDR3 reads CASSSNQPQHF. CDR3 DNA: TGTGCCAGCAGTAGCAATCAGCCCCAGCATTTT.